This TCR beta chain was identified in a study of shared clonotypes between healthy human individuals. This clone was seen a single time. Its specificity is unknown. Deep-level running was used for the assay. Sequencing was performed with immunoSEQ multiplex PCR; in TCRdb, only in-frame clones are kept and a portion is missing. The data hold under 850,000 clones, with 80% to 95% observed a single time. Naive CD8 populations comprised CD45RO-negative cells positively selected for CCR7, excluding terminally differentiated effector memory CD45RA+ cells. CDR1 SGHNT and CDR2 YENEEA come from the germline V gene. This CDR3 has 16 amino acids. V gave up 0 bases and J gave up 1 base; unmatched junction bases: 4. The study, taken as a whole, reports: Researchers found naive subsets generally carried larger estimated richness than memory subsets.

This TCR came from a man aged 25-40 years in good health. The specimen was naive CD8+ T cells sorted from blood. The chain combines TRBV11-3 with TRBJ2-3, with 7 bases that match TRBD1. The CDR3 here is CASSLERQGRTDTQYF. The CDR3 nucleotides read TGTGCCAGCAGCTTAGAAAGACAGGGCCGCACAGATACGCAGTATTTT.